This entry features one T cell receptor beta chain sequence. This record comes from a study of blood T cell repertoires in COVID-19. Overall study context: Sources were T cells, B-cell-depleted T cells, or PBMCs; the material itself was cDNA or gDNA.

Original analysis: Reference gene primer amplification gave nucleated cell count estimates. The method was immunoSEQ multiplex PCR; TCRdb's version includes in-frame clones alone and lacks a portion of them. The DNA gave D and trimming, while V, J and clone size come from that table. The sample includes about 51,000 clones, under 95% of them seen just once. Sequenced input: peripheral blood. This receptor was taken from a man between 45 and 60 years old with acute or convalescent COVID-19.

The CDR3 here is CASRSGTSNQPQHF. The CDR3 region has the DNA TGTGCCAGTAGATCCGGGACAAGCAATCAGCCCCAGCATTTT. The chain employs TRBV19 and TRBJ1-5; maybe TRBD1 (6 bases). Germline V gives CDR1 LNHDA, CDR2 SQIVND (reference sequence). Trimming took off 6 bases at V and 1 base at J, with 10 bases between the two ends. The CDR3 has 14 residues.